The clone carrying this T cell receptor (beta chain) turned up a few times. TCRdb recomputed calls from the 5' RACE reads with MiXCR, one row per CDR3 protein. The table has about 180,000 distinct CDR3 sequences, 16% seen once. This sample is part of a study of T-cell memory formation after mild COVID-19. Across the study: For the most part, TCR clusters were specific to one donor.

This CDR3 is 12 amino acids long. The V end lost 5 bases, the J end lost 7 bases, and 11 bases lay between the germline ends. What was sequenced was PBMCs or a T cell subset sorted from them (not recorded which). The chain links TRBV12-3 or TRBV12-4 to TRBJ1-2; no clear D gene. This TCR was sampled from an adult woman who had mild COVID-19 (a few samples of this study predate the infection). Cell type and time point are not known. CDR3 DNA: TGTGCCAGCAGTCTAGGGAAGGGTGGCTACACCTTC. Amino acid sequence: CASSLGKGGYTF.